Listed below are T cell receptor beta chains from one sample, sequenced in a study of cytomegalovirus exposure and HLA in healthy donors. Using immunoSEQ multiplex PCR, the repertoire was profiled, and TCRdb retains in-frame clones only, with some absent. The sample gives around 190,000 clones, more than 75% of which show up once; more than 1.2% is in the top ten. The sequencing sample was made of PBMCs. These receptor sequences come from a woman younger than 35 in good health and CMV-seronegative. CDR3s include the opening cysteine and the closing phenylalanine or tryptophan. Each record gives: clone size, J gene, D gene, V gene, CDR3 DNA, CDR3 protein. A D gene is named only where the DNA matches it firmly. Clone size, where shown, is once, few, many, or a class for clones that have expanded.

>-|TRBJ2-2|-|TRBV18
TGTGCCAGCTCACCACGTACCTCAGGGGACACCGGGGAGCTGTTTTTT
CASSPRTSGDTGELFF
>-|TRBJ1-5|-|TRBV19
TGTGCCAGTAGTCCCTGGGAGGTAAGGGACAATCAGCCCCAGCATTTT
CASSPWEVRDNQPQHF
>-|TRBJ1-3|TRBD1|TRBV28
TGTGCCAGCACTCCCCGGACAGGGCTTGGAAACACCATATATTTT
CASTPRTGLGNTIYF
>-|TRBJ1-1|-|TRBV30
TGTGCCTGGAGCCTATTGGAACAGGGTAACACTGAAGCTTTCTTT
CAWSLLEQGNTEAFF
>-|TRBJ2-7|TRBD2|TRBV19
TGTGCCAGTAGTGGGCTAGCGGGAGGTCGGGGCGAGCAGTACTTC
CASSGLAGGRGEQYF
>once|TRBJ2-3|TRBD2|TRBV18
TGTGCCAGCTCACAGACTAGCGGGAGAACAGATACGCAGTATTTT
CASSQTSGRTDTQYF
>-|TRBJ2-1|-|TRBV5-6
TGTGCCAGCAGCGCTCGACTAGGCGCCAATGAGCAGTTCTTC
CASSARLGANEQFF
>-|TRBJ1-2|-|TRBV7-3
TGTGCCAGCAGCCTAGGAGGGGAGGGCTATGGCTACACCTTC
CASSLGGEGYGYTF
>-|TRBJ2-1|-|TRBV5-1
TGCGCCAGCAGTTCCACAGAGTACAATGAGCAGTTCTTC
CASSSTEYNEQFF
>-|TRBJ2-1|-|TRBV7-6
TGTGCCAGCAGCTTAGCGAGGAAGGGATTAGGGCAAGGGGCCTACAATGAGCAGTTCTTC
CASSLARKGLGQGAYNEQFF
>few|TRBJ1-2|-|TRBV28
TGTGCCAGCAGTTTAGCACAGGCCTATGGCTACACCTTC
CASSLAQAYGYTF
>-|TRBJ1-5|-|TRBV10-3
TGTGCCTCTTCTGGAGATAGCAATCAGCCCCAGCATTTT
CASSGDSNQPQHF
>-|TRBJ2-1|-|TRBV7-8
TGTGCCAGCAGCCCACCCCCGGGAAGGTGGGAGCAGTTCTTC
CASSPPPGRWEQFF
>-|TRBJ2-7|TRBD1|TRBV6-1
TGTGCCAGCAGTGAAAACACAGGGGGTTTCCCCTACGAGCAGTACTTC
CASSENTGGFPYEQYF
>-|TRBJ2-3|-|TRBV7-6
TGTGCCAGCAGCTTGGGCCGCACAGATACGCAGTATTTT
CASSLGRTDTQYF
>few|TRBJ1-4|TRBD1|TRBV10-3
TGTGCCATCAGCGAGGGACAGGGGGAAAAAAAACTGTTTTTT
CAISEGQGEKKLFF
>few|TRBJ1-2|TRBD1|TRBV5-8
TGTGCCAGCAGGGAGACGCGGACAGGGGGCGGGCGAGGCTACACCTTC
CASRETRTGGGRGYTF
>-|TRBJ2-5|-|TRBV5-1
TGCGCCAGCAGCTTGTGGGGGGACGAGACCCAGTACTTC
CASSLWGDETQYF
>-|TRBJ1-1|TRBD1|TRBV11-2
TGTGCCAGCAGACGGGGGGGACAGAGTTTGAACACTGAAGCTTTCTTT
CASRRGGQSLNTEAFF
>-|TRBJ2-7|TRBD1|TRBV5-1
TGCGCCAGCAGCTTCGGGGGACAGGGTCCCTACGAGCAGTACTTC
CASSFGGQGPYEQYF
>-|TRBJ1-1|-|TRBV6-5
TGTGCCAGCCGCCGAAGGGGAAACACTGAAGCTTTCTTT
CASRRRGNTEAFF
>-|TRBJ2-7|TRBD2|TRBV7-6
TGTGCCAGCAGCTTAGTTCTAGCGGGAGACGAGCAGTACTTC
CASSLVLAGDEQYF
>-|TRBJ2-7|TRBD1|TRBV5-1
TGCGCCAGCAGCTTGACAGGGGGCGCCTCCAACGAGCAGTACTTC
CASSLTGGASNEQYF
>-|TRBJ1-2|-|TRBV27
TGTGCCAGCAGTTTCAGGGCAGGGGTTAACTATGGCTACACCTTC
CASSFRAGVNYGYTF
>-|TRBJ2-1|-|TRBV27
TGTGCCAGCAGCTATTACAATGAGCAGTTCTTC
CASSYYNEQFF
>-|TRBJ2-1|TRBD2|TRBV7-6
TGTGCCAGCAGCTTATACGTCGAGGGGCGGGAGGCTTACAATGAGCAGTTCTTC
CASSLYVEGREAYNEQFF
>-|TRBJ2-5|TRBD1|TRBV29-1
TGCACCATTGGGGGACAGCAAGAGACCCAGTACTTC
CTIGGQQETQYF
>-|TRBJ1-1|-|TRBV30
TGTGCCTGGTTAGGGCGGGACACTGAAGCTTTCTTT
CAWLGRDTEAFF
>-|TRBJ1-4|TRBD1|TRBV7-8
TGTGCCAGCAGCTTATACCAGGGGGCCGGTGAAAAACTGTTTTTT
CASSLYQGAGEKLFF
>-|TRBJ2-3|-|TRBV30
TGTGCCTGGAGTCAAGGGGGTTTGGCGAATACGCAGTATTTT
CAWSQGGLANTQYF
>-|TRBJ2-3|-|TRBV9
TGTGCCAGCAGCGGAGGGAACACAGATACGCAGTATTTT
CASSGGNTDTQYF
>-|TRBJ2-5|-|TRBV30
TGTGCCTGGAGTGTAGTACCCAATCTACGGGGTACAGAGACCCAGTACTTC
CAWSVVPNLRGTETQYF
>-|TRBJ1-2|-|TRBV27
TGTGCCAGCAGTCCCCGAGCGGGGACGAGGGGCTACACCTTC
CASSPRAGTRGYTF
>-|TRBJ2-7|TRBD1|TRBV7-2
TGTGCCAGCAGCTTAGGACAGGGGTTCGACGAGCAGTACTTC
CASSLGQGFDEQYF
>-|TRBJ1-1|-|TRBV18
TGTGCCAGCTCACCTGCCGACGGGGGTACTGAAGCTTTCTTT
CASSPADGGTEAFF
>-|TRBJ2-3|-|TRBV28
TGTGCCAGCTCGGGGGGCCCGGCAGATACGCAGTATTTT
CASSGGPADTQYF
>few|TRBJ1-1|TRBD1|TRBV5-1
TGCGCCAGCAGCCAGGACAGGGGGCCGGGGAACACTGAAGCTTTCTTT
CASSQDRGPGNTEAFF
>-|TRBJ1-3|TRBD1|TRBV28
TGTGCCAGCAGTCTCAGGGGGTTTGGAAACACCATATATTTT
CASSLRGFGNTIYF
>-|TRBJ2-5|TRBD1|TRBV4-2
TGTGCCAGCAGCCAGATCACAGGGGCTAACGCGGGGACCCAGTACTTC
CASSQITGANAGTQYF
>-|TRBJ2-1|-|TRBV6-1
TGTGCCAGCAGAATAGGACAGGGACTATATGAGCAGTTCTTC
CASRIGQGLYEQFF
>-|TRBJ1-2|-|TRBV19
TGTGCCAGTAGCTTACAGGTCGGCCCGTATGGCTACACCTTC
CASSLQVGPYGYTF
>-|TRBJ1-4|TRBD1|TRBV4-1
TGCGCCAGCAGCCAAGCCCCGGGACAGGGGTATGAAAAACTGTTTTTT
CASSQAPGQGYEKLFF
>-|TRBJ2-7|-|TRBV18
TGTGCCAGCTCACCCAGGGACGAGCAGTACTTC
CASSPRDEQYF
>-|TRBJ2-7|TRBD2|TRBV13
TGTGCCAGCAGCTCTCGGGCTAGCGGGAAAGGCTACGAGCAGTACTTC
CASSSRASGKGYEQYF
>-|TRBJ1-1|-|TRBV4-2
TGTGCCAGCAGCCCCGGGATCGACACTGAAGCTTTCTTT
CASSPGIDTEAFF
>-|TRBJ2-6|-|TRBV6-5
TGTGCCAGCAGTTACGGGAGCTCTGGGGCCAACGTCCTGACTTTC
CASSYGSSGANVLTF
>few|TRBJ2-2|-|TRBV11-2
TGTGCCAGCACCCCCAGGGGTACGGGCACCGGGGAGCTGTTTTTT
CASTPRGTGTGELFF
>once|TRBJ2-1|-|TRBV10-1
TGCGCCAGCAGTGATTACGCCAGGGTAACGAATGAGCAGTTCTTC
CASSDYARVTNEQFF
>-|TRBJ1-1|-|TRBV9
TGTGCCAGCAGCGTAGGGGCCAGAGCCAAAGCTTTCTTT
CASSVGARAKAFF
>-|TRBJ1-5|TRBD1|TRBV5-4
TGTGCCAGCAGCCCCGGGACAGGGTCTAATCAGCCCCAGCATTTT
CASSPGTGSNQPQHF
>-|TRBJ2-2|TRBD2|TRBV10-1
TGCGCCAGCAGTGGGGGGACTAGCCCACCCGGGGAGCTGTTTTTT
CASSGGTSPPGELFF
>few|TRBJ1-5|TRBD1|TRBV2
TGTGCCAGCAGAATAACAGGGGTTAATCAGCCCCAGCATTTT
CASRITGVNQPQHF
>-|TRBJ2-5|-|TRBV5-6
TGTGCCAGCAGCCTTCGGAGGGGTGAGACCCAGTACTTC
CASSLRRGETQYF